The T cell receptor beta chain described here comes from a study of T cells after yellow fever vaccination. Overall study findings and caveats: Subsequent booster samples again held most clones from primary vaccination (96% CD4, about 86% CD8).

A single record per CDR3 protein comes from TCRdb applying MiXCR to the 5' RACE reads. The sample carries hundreds of thousands of distinct CDR3 sequences, roughly 12% recorded once. There are a few counts of this clonotype. The antigen remains unidentified. Germline V gene data show CDR1 as DFQATT and CDR2 as SNEGSKA (reference sequence). V shed 0 bases and J shed 4 bases, with 7 bases lying between them. This CDR3 spans 14 amino acids. The specimen comprised PBMCs, sampled on the day of the yellow fever booster vaccination. V usage is TRBV20-1 and J usage is TRBJ2-6; D gene ambiguous. This sequence originates from a man aged 25-40 years who received the YFV17D yellow fever vaccine. The CDR3 DNA is TGCAGTGCTAGAGATCCTGGGGGGGCCAACGTCCTGACTTTC. It codes for CSARDPGGANVLTF.